Listed below are T cell receptor beta chains from one sample, sequenced in a study of T cells in Graves' hyperthyroidism and ophthalmopathy. Each CDR3 protein is one row after TCRdb ran MiXCR on the multiplex PCR reads. Among about half a million distinct CDR3 sequences listed, 16% were seen once. The specimen sequenced was blood. The receptors originated from a woman between 25 and 40 years old with Graves' ophthalmopathy. The CDR3 runs from the conserved cysteine through the conserved F or W. The D gene is left open where the match is weak. The listing skips clone size in some rows; elsewhere it reads once, few, many or a size class.

D gene,V gene,clone size,J gene,CDR3 DNA,CDR3 protein
TRBD2,TRBV5-5,-,TRBJ2-3,TGTGCCAGCAGCTTGACCGGGGGAGGGGCAGATACGCAGTATTTT,CASSLTGGGADTQYF
-,TRBV7-2,many,TRBJ1-5,TGTGCCAGCAGCTCCAATAGCAATCAGCCCCAGCATTTT,CASSSNSNQPQHF
-,TRBV24-1,-,TRBJ2-3,TGTGCCACCAGTGATCCCGGGGGCCCCCCAGATACGCAGTATTTT,CATSDPGGPPDTQYF
-,TRBV28,many,TRBJ2-7,TGTGCCAGCACCTCGGCGGCAGGGACTCTCGAGCAGTACTTC,CASTSAAGTLEQYF
TRBD2,TRBV4-1,few,TRBJ2-1,TGCGCCAGCAGCCAACCACCTAGCGGCAACGGGAATGAGCAGTTCTTC,CASSQPPSGNGNEQFF
TRBD2,TRBV6-4,once,TRBJ2-2,TGTGCCAGCAGTGACTCCACTAGCGGGAGTAGAAAGCTGTTTTTT,CASSDSTSGSRKLFF
TRBD2,TRBV20-1,many,TRBJ2-5,TGCAGTGCTCCTCGGGGTAGCGGGAGGGAGACCCAGTACTTC,CSAPRGSGRETQYF
TRBD2,TRBV12-3/TRBV12-4,-,TRBJ2-1,TGTGCCAGCAGTTTCCAAGGACTAGGCGAGTGGAGTGAGCAGTTCTTC,CASSFQGLGEWSEQFF
TRBD2,TRBV28,many,TRBJ2-1,TGTGCCAGCAGTTTCTCCGTTGCAGGACTAGCGCCCTACAATGAGCAGTTCTTC,CASSFSVAGLAPYNEQFF
-,TRBV5-6,-,TRBJ1-1,TGTGCCAGCAGCGAGTCGCTGATCGGGAACACTGAAGCTTTCTTT,CASSESLIGNTEAFF
-,TRBV18,many,TRBJ1-1,TGTGCCAGCTCACCCTCCTCGACAGGGAACACTGAAGCTTTCTTT,CASSPSSTGNTEAFF
-,TRBV10-3,-,TRBJ2-7,TGTGCCATCAGTGACCCCGGGTCGTCCTACAAGCAGTACTTC,CAISDPGSSYKQYF
-,TRBV29-1,few,TRBJ2-7,TGCAGCGTTGAGATACCCCCCCACGAGCAGTACTTC,CSVEIPPHEQYF
-,TRBV12-3/TRBV12-4,-,TRBJ2-1,TGTGCCAGCAGCCATGCACCTCCTAGTGAGCAGTTCTTC,CASSHAPPSEQFF
-,TRBV9,many,TRBJ2-5,TGTGCCAGCAGTGCAGGGGAACTCCAAGAGACCCAGTACTTC,CASSAGELQETQYF
TRBD2,TRBV20-1,few,TRBJ2-1,TGCAGTGCCAGTAGCGGGAGGTTGAACAATGAGCAGTTCTTC,CSASSGRLNNEQFF
TRBD2,TRBV30,many,TRBJ2-7,TGTGCCTGGAGAAGTTTAGCTAGCGGGAGGCACGAGCAGTACTTC,CAWRSLASGRHEQYF
TRBD2,TRBV5-8,few,TRBJ2-7,TGTGCCAGCAGCTTCATGGGGACTAGCGGGAGGGCCAACTACGAGCAGTACTTC,CASSFMGTSGRANYEQYF
-,TRBV27,few,TRBJ2-3,TGTGCCAGCAGCTTGACCGGCTTTGGTTCAGATACGCAGTATTTT,CASSLTGFGSDTQYF
-,TRBV5-5,-,TRBJ2-5,TGTGCCAGCAGCACCGGATATGGAGAGACCCAGTACTTC,CASSTGYGETQYF
TRBD2,TRBV7-8,few,TRBJ2-3,TGTGCCAGCAGCTTAGTTGGGGGCCTACTAGCGGGCACGTCCACAGATACGCAGTATTTT,CASSLVGGLLAGTSTDTQYF
-,TRBV28,few,TRBJ1-5,TGTGCCAGCCCCCCCGGATTGGCAGGGTTGGATCAGCCCCAGCGTTTT,CASPPGLAGLDQPQRF
-,TRBV28,many,TRBJ1-1,TGTGCCAGCAGTTTATGGCCAGGGCGAGCTTTCTTT,CASSLWPGRAFF
TRBD1,TRBV30,many,TRBJ1-5,TGTGCCTGGAGAACAGGGGAGGGCAATCAGCCCCAGCATTTT,CAWRTGEGNQPQHF
TRBD1,TRBV5-1,many,TRBJ1-2,TGCGCCAGCAGCTTTGGCCCCCGGACAGGGGGCCCCTATGGCTACACCTTC,CASSFGPRTGGPYGYTF
TRBD2,TRBV2,many,TRBJ2-7,TGTGCCAGCAGTGCCCTAGCGGTCTTTCAGGCCGAGCAGTACTTC,CASSALAVFQAEQYF
-,TRBV20-1,-,TRBJ2-7,TGCAGTGCTAGACAAACCTACGAGCAGTACTTC,CSARQTYEQYF
TRBD1,TRBV7-9,-,TRBJ2-5,TGTGCCAGCAGCACGGGACAGTTCCGAGAGACCCAGTACTTC,CASSTGQFRETQYF
TRBD1,TRBV4-3,-,TRBJ1-3,TGCGCCAGCAGCCAAGAAACAGGGGCCGTTGGAAACACCATATATTTT,CASSQETGAVGNTIYF
TRBD1,TRBV20-1,many,TRBJ1-1,TGCAGTGCTAGAGACATGAGACAGGGGAGCACTGAAGCTTTCTTT,CSARDMRQGSTEAFF
-,TRBV7-2,few,TRBJ2-5,TGTGCCAGCAGCCACGACTGGAAGACCCAGTACTTC,CASSHDWKTQYF
-,TRBV11-1,many,TRBJ2-5,TGTGCCAGCAGCTTAGACGTTCGGGCCCGAGAGACCCAGTACTTC,CASSLDVRARETQYF
-,TRBV9,few,TRBJ2-2,TGTGCCAGCAGCGTAGAAGGATCTGCCGGGGAGCTGTTTTTT,CASSVEGSAGELFF
-,TRBV29-1,-,TRBJ2-7,TGCAGCGTTGAAGATCGGGGATTAACGGGAGGGGGCACCTACGAGCAGTACTTC,CSVEDRGLTGGGTYEQYF
-,TRBV28,many,TRBJ2-3,TGTGCCAGCAGTTTGGAGCAGGCAGATACGCAGTATTTT,CASSLEQADTQYF
TRBD1,TRBV9,-,TRBJ1-6,TGTGCCAGCAGCCCATTGCAGGGGGGCTCACCCCTCCACTTT,CASSPLQGGSPLHF
-,TRBV28,few,TRBJ2-5,TGTGCCAGCAGTTACGAGGACCAAGAGACCCAGTACTTC,CASSYEDQETQYF
TRBD1,TRBV4-1,-,TRBJ2-7,TGCGCCAGCAGCCTGGGACAGGGTCCATCCTACGAGCAGTACTTC,CASSLGQGPSYEQYF
-,TRBV24-1,-,TRBJ1-1,TGTGCCAGCATCTCGGGGAGAAACGGCGCTGAAGCTTTCTTT,CASISGRNGAEAFF
TRBD1,TRBV7-2,many,TRBJ2-5,TGTGCCAGCAGCTTTCTTGGACAGGGTCAAGAGACCCAGTACTTC,CASSFLGQGQETQYF
-,TRBV25-1,-,TRBJ2-5,TGTGCCAGCAGTGAAGTCGGTTCACAAGAGACCCAGTACTTC,CASSEVGSQETQYF
-,TRBV4-3,-,TRBJ2-5,TGCGCCAGCAGCCAAGATTGGCAGGGCGGAGAGCAGACCCAGTACTTC,CASSQDWQGGEQTQYF
TRBD1,TRBV28,many,TRBJ1-1,TGTGCCTCCTCGGGACAGTTGAACACTGAAGCTTTCTTT,CASSGQLNTEAFF
-,TRBV27,many,TRBJ2-5,TGTGCCAGCAGTTCGATACTACGGGAGACCCAGTACTTC,CASSSILRETQYF
TRBD2,TRBV3-1,few,TRBJ2-7,TGTGCCAGCAGACAATCTAGCGGGCCTCTCTACGAGCAGTACTTC,CASRQSSGPLYEQYF
-,TRBV28,many,TRBJ2-7,TGTGCCAGCAGTTTAAGGCAGGCATTTGAGCAGTACTTC,CASSLRQAFEQYF
TRBD2,TRBV20-1,many,TRBJ2-3,TGCAGTGCCTTGAAGGGTGGCGGGAGGGCCCGAGATACGCAGTATTTT,CSALKGGGRARDTQYF
-,TRBV20-1,-,TRBJ2-1,TGCAGTGCTAGAGGGAGGGCACATGAGCAGTTCTTC,CSARGRAHEQFF
-,TRBV5-6,few,TRBJ1-3,TGTGCCAGCAGCTCCATGCATCAGGGTACTGGAAACACCATATATTTT,CASSSMHQGTGNTIYF
-,TRBV10-1,many,TRBJ2-1,TGCGCCAGCAGCCCGGACCCGGCCAACAATGAGCAGTTCTTC,CASSPDPANNEQFF
-,TRBV19,many,TRBJ2-2,TGTGCCAGTAGTATAGCGGGACAAAACACCGGGGAGCTGTTTTTT,CASSIAGQNTGELFF
-,TRBV12-3/TRBV12-4,many,TRBJ2-3,TGTGCCAGCAGTTTGAAGGGTCGCACAGATACGCAGTATTTT,CASSLKGRTDTQYF